This TCR beta chain was identified during a study of T cell changes during pregnancy in multiple sclerosis. This clone was recorded once. Assay used: immunoSEQ multiplex PCR; TCRdb lists only in-frame clones, some missing. This sample yields approximately 88,000 clones, of which 92% are seen a single time; around 2.5% belongs to the top ten. Germline V gives CDR1 LNHNV, CDR2 YYDKDF (reference sequence). Trimming took 0 bases from V and 10 from J, leaving 13 bases between them. The length of the CDR3 is 14 residues. This TCR derives from a female donor with multiple sclerosis, enrolled in a pregnancy study. The sample consisted of peripheral blood, taken in the first trimester of pregnancy. This sequence joins TRBV15 and TRBJ2-1; TRBD1 is a possible D gene (7 bases). The CDR3 reads CATSRDDREDEQFF. In nucleotides, the CDR3 is TGTGCCACCAGCAGAGATGACAGGGAGGACGAGCAGTTCTTC. Full variable domain (missing parts from reference TRBV15 and TRBJ2-1): DAMVIQNPRYQVTQFGKPVTLSCSQTLNHNVMYWYQQKSSQAPKLLFHYYDKDFNNEADTPDNFQSRRPNTSFCFLDIRSPGLGDTAMYLCATSRDDREDEQFFGPGTRLTVL.